This T cell receptor beta chain was identified in a study of cytomegalovirus exposure and HLA in healthy donors. Overall study findings and caveats: A few of the chains that were CMV-associated were confirmed in vitro to be specific for CMV antigens.

On this clone itself: Antigen unknown.

The CDR3 loop spans 14 amino acids. The ends lost 4 bases at V and 5 bases at J; junction bases unmatched: 4. Germline lookup yields CDR1 MNHEY and CDR2 SVGAGI. The primer mix had 60 Vbeta and 13 Jbeta primers. Sequencing was performed with immunoSEQ multiplex PCR; in TCRdb, only in-frame clones are kept and a portion is missing. This table holds more than 100,000 clones, 60% to 70% found once. This sequence originates from a woman aged 50 to 60 in good health and CMV-seronegative. Sequencing was performed on PBMCs. V usage is TRBV6-5 and J usage is TRBJ2-2; 7 nucleotides align to TRBD1. CDR3 coding DNA: TGTGCCAGCAGTTCCCCGACAGGGACCGGGGAGCTGTTTTTT. Amino acid sequence: CASSSPTGTGELFF.